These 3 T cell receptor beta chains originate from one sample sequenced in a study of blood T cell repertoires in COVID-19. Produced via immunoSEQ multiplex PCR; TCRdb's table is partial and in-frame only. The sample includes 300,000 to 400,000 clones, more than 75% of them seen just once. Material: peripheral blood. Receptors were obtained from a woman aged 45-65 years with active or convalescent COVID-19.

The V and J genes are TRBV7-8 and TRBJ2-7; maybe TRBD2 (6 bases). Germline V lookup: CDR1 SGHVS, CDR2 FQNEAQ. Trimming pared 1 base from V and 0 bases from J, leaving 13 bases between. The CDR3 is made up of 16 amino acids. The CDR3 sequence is CASSLGAGLSSYEQYF. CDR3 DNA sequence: TGTGCCAGCAGCTTAGGGGCGGGACTCAGCTCCTACGAGCAGTACTTC. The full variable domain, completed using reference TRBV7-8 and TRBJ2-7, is GAGVSQSPRYKVAKRGQDVALRCDPISGHVSLFWYQQALGQGPEFLTYFQNEAQLDKSGLPSDRFFAERPEGSVSTLKIQRTQQEDSAVYLCASSLGAGLSSYEQYFGPGTRLTVT.

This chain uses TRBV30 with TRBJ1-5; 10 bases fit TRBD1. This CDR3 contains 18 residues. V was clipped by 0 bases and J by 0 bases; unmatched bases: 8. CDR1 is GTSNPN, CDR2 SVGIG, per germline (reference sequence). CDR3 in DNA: TGTGCCTGGAGTGTAGACAGGGGGCGCGGGGCTAGCAATCAGCCCCAGCATTTT. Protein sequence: CAWSVDRGRGASNQPQHF.

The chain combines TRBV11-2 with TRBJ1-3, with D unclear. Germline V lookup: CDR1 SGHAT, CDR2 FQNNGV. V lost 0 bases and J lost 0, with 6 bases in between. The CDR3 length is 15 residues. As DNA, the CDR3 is TGTGCCAGCAGCTTAGACCTAGCCTCTGGAAACACCATATATTTT. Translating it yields CASSLDLASGNTIYF.